This TCR beta chain came from a study of T cells in localized non-small cell lung cancer. Study-level results: Clonality of T cells reached its maximum in uninvolved adjacent lung, surpassing tumor. A median around 57 of the top 100 tumor clones appeared in adjacent lung. Sequencing involved a lone tumor region, leaving heterogeneity possible.

To note about this clone: Its antigen is not identified.

The CDR3 loop spans 13 amino acids. Germline V gene sequence: CDR1 LNHDA, CDR2 SQIVND (reference sequence). Between the trimmed V and J ends, which lost 3 bases and 5 bases, there was a span of 10 bases. Profiled with immunoSEQ multiplex PCR; TCRdb holds only in-frame clones, not every one. The profile shows more than 1,200 clones, under 30% of them singletons. This sequence originates from a man aged 40-75 years with stage I squamous cell lung carcinoma. Sequencing used lung tumor tissue, obtained before any cancer treatment. V gene TRBV19 combines with J gene TRBJ2-5; perhaps TRBD2 as D (6 bases). The CDR3 nucleotides are TGTGCCAGTAGTATTCTTGGAGGGGAGACCCAGTACTTC. This gives the protein CASSILGGETQYF.